This T cell receptor (beta chain) was observed in a study of cytomegalovirus exposure and HLA in healthy donors. Findings and caveats of the study: Later analysis found that TCR beta chains associated with HLA were more clonally expanded than other, equally common chains. Roughly uniform sequencing depth across donors was assumed, possibly incorrectly. Reports indicate that TCR beta sequences accurately predicted the HLA-A and HLA-B alleles of most subjects.

Looked up from germline, CDR1 is MNHEY and CDR2 is SVGAGI. The CDR3 contains 14 residues. This clone has more than one count but fewer than ten. Antigen: not known. Sequence at one end of the junction differs from germline and may be a read error. The PCR had 60 Vbeta and 13 Jbeta primers. Data came from immunoSEQ multiplex PCR; TCRdb stores just in-frame clones and leaves some out. The sample has approximately 92,000 clones; over 75% are singletons. The V gene is TRBV6-5, the J gene TRBJ1-2; 8 bases align to TRBD1. This TCR was recovered from a man aged 50-59 years in good health and CMV-seropositive. The sequenced material came from PBMCs. The CDR3 here is CASSYAGTGYGYPF. The CDR3 nucleotides read TGTGCCAGCAGCTACGCCGGGACAGGCTATGGCTACCCCTTC.